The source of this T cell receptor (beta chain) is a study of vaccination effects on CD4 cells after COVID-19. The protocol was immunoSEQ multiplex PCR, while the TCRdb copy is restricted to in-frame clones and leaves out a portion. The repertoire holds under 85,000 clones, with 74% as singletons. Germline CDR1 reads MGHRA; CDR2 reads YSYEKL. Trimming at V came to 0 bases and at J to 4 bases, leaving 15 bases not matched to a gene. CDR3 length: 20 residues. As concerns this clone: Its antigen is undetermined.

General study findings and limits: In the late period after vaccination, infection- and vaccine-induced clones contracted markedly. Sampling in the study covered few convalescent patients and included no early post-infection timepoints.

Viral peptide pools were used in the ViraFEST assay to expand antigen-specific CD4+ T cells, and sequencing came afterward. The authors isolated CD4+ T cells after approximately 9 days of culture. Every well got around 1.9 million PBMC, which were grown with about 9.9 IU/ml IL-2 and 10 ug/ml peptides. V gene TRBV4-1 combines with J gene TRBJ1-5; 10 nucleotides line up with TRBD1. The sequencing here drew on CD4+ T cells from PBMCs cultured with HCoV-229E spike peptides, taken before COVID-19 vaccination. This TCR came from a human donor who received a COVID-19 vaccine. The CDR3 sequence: CASSQDYGTGVPGGNQPQHF. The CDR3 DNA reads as TGCGCCAGCAGCCAAGATTACGGGACAGGGGTCCCTGGGGGTAATCAGCCCCAGCATTTT.